This T cell receptor (beta chain) was captured in a study of blood T cell repertoires in COVID-19. Across the whole study: Samples of COVID-19 (acute and convalescent) were obtained from the United States, Italy and Spain.

Clones were read by immunoSEQ multiplex PCR, and TCRdb kept only the in-frame ones, dropping some. The data show some 320,000 clones, with about 92% seen just once and 2% to 3% held by the top ten. Per germline, CDR1 KGHDR and CDR2 SFDVKD. V dropped 7 bases and J dropped 4 bases, with 4 bases sitting between them. The CDR3 runs to 11 residues. The age range of participants was about 18 to 89 years, with residence in under 30 US areas. Cohorts were determined from participant-reported clinical history. Two consecutive negative NP/OP PCR tests, clearance, or resolved symptoms defined Cohort 3 recovery. The material sequenced was PBMCs or T cells enriched from blood (not recorded which). The receptor comes from a man between 60 and 75 years old who had recovered from COVID-19. The V gene is TRBV24-1, the J gene TRBJ2-1; D remains unclear. CDR3 in amino acids: CATRLYNEQFF. The CDR3 DNA reads as TGTGCCACCAGGCTATACAATGAGCAGTTCTTC.